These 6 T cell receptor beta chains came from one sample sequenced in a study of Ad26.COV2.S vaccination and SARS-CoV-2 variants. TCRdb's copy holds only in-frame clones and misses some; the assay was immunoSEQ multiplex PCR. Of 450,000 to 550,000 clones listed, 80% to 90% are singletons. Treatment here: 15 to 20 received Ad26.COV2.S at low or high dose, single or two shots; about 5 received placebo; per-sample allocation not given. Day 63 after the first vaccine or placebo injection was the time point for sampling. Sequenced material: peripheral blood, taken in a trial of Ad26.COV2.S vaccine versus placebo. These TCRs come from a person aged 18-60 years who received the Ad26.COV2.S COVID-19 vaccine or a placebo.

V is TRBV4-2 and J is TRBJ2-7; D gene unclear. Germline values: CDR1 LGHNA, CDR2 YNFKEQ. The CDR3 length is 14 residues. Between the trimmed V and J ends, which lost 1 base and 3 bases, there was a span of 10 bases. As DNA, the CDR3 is TGTGCCAGCAGCCAAGGGGGTAGCTTCTACGAGCAGTACTTC. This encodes CASSQGGSFYEQYF.

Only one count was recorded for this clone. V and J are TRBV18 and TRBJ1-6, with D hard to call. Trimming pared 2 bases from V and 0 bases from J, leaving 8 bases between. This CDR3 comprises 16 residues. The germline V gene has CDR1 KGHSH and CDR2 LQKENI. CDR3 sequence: CASSPSRSSYNSPLHF. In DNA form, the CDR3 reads TGTGCCAGCTCACCATCTAGAAGCTCCTATAATTCACCCCTCCACTTT.

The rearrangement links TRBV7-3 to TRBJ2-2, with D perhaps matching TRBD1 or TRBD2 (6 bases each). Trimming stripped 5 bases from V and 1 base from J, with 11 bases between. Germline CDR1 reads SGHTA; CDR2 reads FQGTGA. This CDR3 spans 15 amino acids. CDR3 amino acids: CASSLGGWNTGELFF. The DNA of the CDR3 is TGTGCCAGCAGCCTCGGGGGCTGGAACACCGGGGAGCTGTTTTTT.

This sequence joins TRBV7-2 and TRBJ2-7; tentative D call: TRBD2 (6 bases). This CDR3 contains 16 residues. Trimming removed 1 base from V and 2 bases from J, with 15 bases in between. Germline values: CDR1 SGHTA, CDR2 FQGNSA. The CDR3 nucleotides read TGTGCCAGCAGCTTAGTCGCTAGCGTGGGGGCCTACGAGCAGTACTTC. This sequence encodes CASSLVASVGAYEQYF.

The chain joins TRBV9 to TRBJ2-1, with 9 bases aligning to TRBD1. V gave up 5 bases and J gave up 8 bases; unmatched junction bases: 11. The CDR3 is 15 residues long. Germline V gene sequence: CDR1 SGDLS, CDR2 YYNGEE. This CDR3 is CASSAGQGIWDEQFF. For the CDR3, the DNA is TGTGCCAGCAGTGCGGGACAGGGAATTTGGGATGAGCAGTTCTTC.

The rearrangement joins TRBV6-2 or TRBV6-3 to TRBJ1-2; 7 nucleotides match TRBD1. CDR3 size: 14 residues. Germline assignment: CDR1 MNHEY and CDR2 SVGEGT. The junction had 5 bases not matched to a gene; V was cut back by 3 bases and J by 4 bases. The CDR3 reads CASSYGQASYGYTF. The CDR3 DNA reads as TGTGCCAGCAGTTATGGACAGGCGAGCTATGGCTACACCTTC.